This T cell receptor beta chain was sequenced in a study of T-cell memory formation after mild COVID-19 (dated by TCRdb to 2020 to 2023). A note on the overall study: TCR sequence clusters from the two donors were found to be largely donor specific. Two young, previously healthy adult volunteers, one female and one male, were included in the cohort. T-cell clones expanding and contracting after mild COVID-19 in a couple of donors were tracked by longitudinal TCRalpha and TCRbeta repertoire sequencing. Broad study findings and their caveats: From day 15 to 85, contracting clones showed balanced CD4/CD8 phenotypes, whereas a second wave of clones that expanded from day 15 to 37 leaned towards CD4+. The study included only two mild cases, and larger cohorts that include severe cases with pre-infection samples were judged to be necessary. Whether the second-wave clones peaking on day 37 were SARS-CoV-2 specific was not confirmed. Contracting CD4+ clones appeared mostly in the CM and EM memory subsets, whereas CD8+ clones were enriched in EMRA. The detection of some responding clones in pre-infection memory suggests that pre-existing cross-reactive memory T cells joined the SARS-CoV-2 response.

The CDR3 runs 14 amino acids, cysteine and phenylalanine included. The sequence is cut down to CDR3 DNA, 42 bases in frame from base 1. The CDR1 and CDR2 encoded by the germline V gene are SGHTA and FQGNSA. V is trimmed back by 6 bases and J by 1 base, and the junction contains 5 bases that no gene match accounts for. This clonotype turned up a few times. Which antigen it targets is not known. Qualities for individual bases were not recorded, and no much larger clone is one base off. PBMCs were isolated by Ficoll-Paque density gradient centrifugation. Sequencing relied on an Illumina NovaSeq 6000. cDNA libraries for TCRalpha and TCRbeta were prepared by 5'RACE using constant-segment primers, with sample barcodes and unique molecular identifiers added. RNA was extracted from every sample with Trizol reagent. The libraries were amplified in two PCR steps, and the second step added a second sample barcode and Illumina TruSeq adapters. The libraries were sequenced on an Illumina NovaSeq using 2 x 150 bp paired-end reads. The paper's processing steps were these. With migec v1.2.7, reads were demultiplexed and then collapsed into UMI-guided consensus sequences. With mixcr v2.1.11, UMI consensuses were aligned to TRA and TRB V and J templates and assembled into clonotypes. Clonotypes were classified as expanded or contracted when called significant by both edgeR and NoisET, with noise models trained on biological replicates. For edgeR calls, the thresholds were a false discovery rate-adjusted p below 0.01 and a log2 fold-change of 1. PCA with hierarchical clustering of max-normalized trajectories of the 1000 most abundant clonotypes was used as exploratory dynamics analysis. Each responding clone was given a CD4 or CD8 phenotype based on the CD4+ and CD8+ repertoires, which had been sequenced separately. TCRdb reworked the public reads: Q25 trimming with fastp, MiXCR clone assembly, productive beta chains retained. Each entry merges the rows of one CDR3 protein and shows their most common DNA and genes. TCRdb assigned the V and J calls; the authors' analysis was not used. In this sample the table shows about 360,000 distinct CDR3 sequences, roughly 13% of which occur a single time. The top ten constitute about a fifth of the sample.

Sequences were obtained from PBMCs or a T cell subset sorted from them (not recorded which). The rearranged segments are TRBV7-2 and TRBJ1-1, with 7 middle bases fitting TRBD1. This TCR came from a man younger than 35 who had mild COVID-19 (a few samples of this study predate the infection). The sample titles of this study are shuffled in the database, so cell type and time point are left out; the donor was told from shared clones. The nucleotides are TGTGCCAGCAGATATGGACAGGCGAACACTGAAGCTTTCTTT. Translated, this gives CASRYGQANTEAFF.